What follows describes a single TCR beta chain. These data belong to a study of blood T cell repertoires in COVID-19. Study in general: Samples taken during acute and convalescent COVID-19 were collected in the United States, Italy and Spain. From T cells, B-cell-depleted T cells, or PBMCs came the material, which was cDNA or gDNA.

Original data processing: Estimation of nucleated cell counts was performed using reference gene primer amplification. Profiled with immunoSEQ multiplex PCR; TCRdb holds only in-frame clones, not every one. The DNA gave D and trimming, while V, J and clone size come from that table. Altogether 300,000 to 450,000 clones are present, 87% being singletons, with the ten largest covering less than 11%. Followed over time, Seattle patients had been enrolled while infection was active. Germline CDR1 reads SGHRS; CDR2 reads YFSETQ. V was clipped by 2 bases and J by 4 bases; unmatched bases: 4. This CDR3 contains 15 residues.

This sequence joins TRBV5-1 and TRBJ2-1, with TRBD2 identical over 9 bases. The receptor comes from a woman in her thirties with COVID-19, enrolled during active disease. Sequenced: peripheral blood. CDR3 DNA: TGCGCCAGCAGCTTAGTGGGACTAGCTTACAATGAGCAGTTCTTC. As protein: CASSLVGLAYNEQFF.